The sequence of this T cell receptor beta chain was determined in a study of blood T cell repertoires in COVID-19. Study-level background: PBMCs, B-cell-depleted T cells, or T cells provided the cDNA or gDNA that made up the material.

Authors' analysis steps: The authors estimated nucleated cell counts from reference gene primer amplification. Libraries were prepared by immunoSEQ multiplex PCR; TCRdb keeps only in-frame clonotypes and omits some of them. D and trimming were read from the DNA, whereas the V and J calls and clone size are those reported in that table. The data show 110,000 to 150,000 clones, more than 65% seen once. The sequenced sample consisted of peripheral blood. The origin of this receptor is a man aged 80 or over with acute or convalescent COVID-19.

CDR3 protein: CASSVGLGLAVTDTQYF. DNA for the CDR3: TGTGCCAGCAGCGTAGGGTTGGGACTAGCGGTCACAGATACGCAGTATTTT. The chain joins TRBV9 to TRBJ2-3; the match to TRBD2 covers 11 bases. The CDR3 runs 17 residues. The V segment lost 0 bases and the J segment 2 bases; nucleotides outside the gene matches: 5. CDR1 SGDLS and CDR2 YYNGEE come from the germline V gene.